Listed below are T cell receptor beta chains from one sample, sequenced in a study of CD8 T cells in Susac syndrome. TCRdb processed the immunoSEQ multiplex PCR reads anew with MiXCR; each CDR3 protein has one entry. Of around 180,000 distinct CDR3 sequences in the sample, around 95% were seen once. The source material was CD4+ T cells from PBMCs. These TCRs come from a human donor with multiple sclerosis. The CDR3 runs from the conserved cysteine through the conserved F or W. A D gene is named only where the DNA matches it firmly. The size entry is marked missing in some rows and otherwise reads once, few, many or a size class.

V gene,J gene,D gene,clone size,CDR3 protein,CDR3 DNA
TRBV5-6,TRBJ2-7,TRBD1,.,CASSPRASRQGWYEQYF,TGTGCCAGCAGCCCTAGGGCATCCCGACAGGGGTGGTACGAGCAGTACTTC
TRBV30,TRBJ2-2,.,.,CAWRTSRTGELFF,TGTGCCTGGAGGACGTCAAGGACCGGGGAGCTGTTTTTT
TRBV9,TRBJ2-5,.,.,CASSARGGAETQYF,TGTGCCAGCAGCGCCCGGGGCGGCGCAGAGACCCAGTACTTC
TRBV20-1,TRBJ2-6,.,.,CSARDRTISGANVLTF,TGCAGTGCTAGAGATAGGACAATCTCTGGGGCCAACGTCCTGACTTTC
TRBV7-3,TRBJ1-1,TRBD1,.,CASSLLGTGVTEAFF,TGTGCCAGCAGCCTGCTCGGGACAGGGGTAACTGAAGCTTTCTTT
TRBV11-3,TRBJ2-7,.,.,CASSRHSTYEQYF,TGTGCCAGCAGCAGACACTCAACCTACGAGCAGTACTTC
TRBV24-1,TRBJ1-5,TRBD1,once,CATSDRQGTGQPQHF,TGTGCCACCAGTGATCGACAGGGGACCGGGCAGCCCCAGCATTTT
TRBV20-1,TRBJ2-5,.,.,CSAREGTVRETQYF,TGCAGTGCTAGAGAGGGGACGGTCCGAGAGACCCAGTACTTC
TRBV5-1,TRBJ2-7,TRBD1,.,CASSLRTGTAYEQYF,TGCGCCAGCAGCTTAAGGACAGGGACGGCCTACGAGCAGTACTTC
TRBV5-1,TRBJ2-5,.,.,CASSPGILGQETQYF,TGCGCCAGCAGCCCAGGGATTTTGGGGCAAGAGACCCAGTACTTC
TRBV20-1,TRBJ1-1,.,.,CSAAGGPGRNTEAFF,TGCAGTGCCGCAGGAGGTCCCGGAAGGAACACTGAAGCTTTCTTT
TRBV29-1,TRBJ2-1,TRBD1,once,CSVEDLRQGAWYEQFF,TGCAGCGTTGAAGATCTTCGGCAGGGGGCTTGGTATGAGCAGTTCTTC
TRBV9,TRBJ2-7,.,.,CASSVSGGEQYF,TGTGCCAGCAGCGTATCAGGAGGCGAGCAGTACTTC
TRBV3-1,TRBJ2-7,.,.,CASSRNMEQYF,TGTGCCAGCAGCCGAAACATGGAGCAGTACTTC
TRBV29-1,TRBJ1-5,TRBD1,.,CSAASGTGEQPQHF,TGCAGCGCCGCGTCGGGGACAGGGGAACAGCCCCAGCATTTT
TRBV2,TRBJ2-1,.,.,CASNQDRGLQFF,TGTGCCAGCAACCAGGATCGGGGTCTCCAGTTCTTC
TRBV3-1,TRBJ2-1,.,.,CASSQGRGNYNEQFF,TGTGCCAGCAGCCAAGGGCGGGGTAATTACAATGAGCAGTTCTTC
TRBV11-2,TRBJ2-1,TRBD1,.,CASSLYPGQAVDEQFF,TGTGCCAGCAGCTTATATCCGGGACAGGCTGTGGATGAGCAGTTCTTC
TRBV5-1,TRBJ2-2,.,.,CASTGPNTGELFF,TGCGCCAGCACCGGGCCCAACACCGGGGAGCTGTTTTTT
TRBV2,TRBJ1-1,.,.,CASSQQGPTEAFF,TGTGCCAGCAGCCAACAGGGACCCACTGAAGCTTTCTTT
TRBV30,TRBJ1-1,.,.,CAWGVGLAEAFF,TGTGCCTGGGGGGTGGGGTTAGCCGAAGCTTTCTTT
TRBV23-1,TRBJ1-2,.,.,CASSQSSRNNYGYTF,TGCGCCAGCAGTCAATCATCCCGGAATAACTATGGCTACACCTTC
TRBV30,TRBJ2-1,TRBD1,.,CAWSVAGGANNEQFF,TGTGCCTGGAGTGTAGCAGGGGGCGCGAACAATGAGCAGTTCTTC
TRBV20-1,TRBJ2-3,TRBD1,.,CSASLGQGADTQYF,TGCAGTGCTTCTCTGGGACAGGGTGCAGATACGCAGTATTTT
TRBV7-9,TRBJ1-2,.,.,CASSFDSDSYGYTF,TGTGCCAGCAGCTTCGACAGCGATTCCTATGGCTACACCTTC
TRBV13,TRBJ1-2,TRBD1,.,CASSLNPGTGDGYTF,TGTGCCAGCAGCTTAAACCCTGGGACAGGGGATGGCTACACCTTC
TRBV28,TRBJ2-7,.,.,CASSPRSGWGTYEQYF,TGTGCCAGCAGTCCACGTTCAGGGTGGGGGACCTACGAGCAGTACTTC
TRBV20-1,TRBJ1-4,.,.,CSARGGSGQDSVNEKLFF,TGCAGTGCTAGAGGGGGTTCCGGGCAGGACTCAGTAAATGAAAAACTGTTTTTT
TRBV7-7,TRBJ2-5,.,.,CASSPAEFVETQYF,TGTGCCAGCAGCCCTGCCGAGTTTGTAGAGACCCAGTACTTC
TRBV9,TRBJ2-5,TRBD2,.,CASSVDLGLAGEWETQYF,TGTGCCAGCAGCGTAGACCTGGGACTAGCGGGGGAATGGGAGACCCAGTACTTC
TRBV9,TRBJ2-5,.,.,CASSVGPTQETQYF,TGTGCCAGCAGCGTGGGACCTACCCAAGAGACCCAGTACTTC
TRBV3-1,TRBJ2-5,.,.,CASSQAEETQYF,TGTGCCAGCAGCCAAGCGGAGGAGACCCAGTACTTC
TRBV6-2/TRBV6-3,TRBJ2-1,.,.,CASRGYTYNEQFF,TGTGCCAGCAGGGGGTATACGTACAATGAGCAGTTCTTC